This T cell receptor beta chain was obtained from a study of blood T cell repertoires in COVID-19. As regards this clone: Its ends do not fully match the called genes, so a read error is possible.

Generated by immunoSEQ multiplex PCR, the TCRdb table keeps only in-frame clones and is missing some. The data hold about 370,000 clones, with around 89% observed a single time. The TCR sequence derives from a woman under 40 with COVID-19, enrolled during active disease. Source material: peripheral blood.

CDR3 bases: TGTGCTAGCAGCTTAGCGTTTTCACTAGCGGGGGAAGAGACCCAGTACTTC. Translating it yields CASSLAFSLAGEETQYF. The chain couples TRBV7-7 to TRBJ2-5; 11 nucleotides agree with TRBD2. The CDR3 has 17 amino acids. The germline V gene encodes CDR1 SSHAT and CDR2 FNYEAQ (reference sequence). Full variable domain (missing parts from reference TRBV7-7 and TRBJ2-5): GAGVSQSPRYKVTKRGQDVTLRCDPISSHATLYWYQQALGQGPEFLTYFNYEAQPDKSGLPSDRFSAERPEGSISTLTIQRTEQRDSAMYRCASSLAFSLAGEETQYFGPGTRLLVL.